The text below deals with one T cell receptor (beta chain). CDR3 size: 16 residues. J lost 3 bases, V lost 4 bases, and 3 bases had no gene match. Germline V gene sequence: CDR1 SEHNR, CDR2 FQNEAQ (reference sequence). These data originate in a study of blood T cell repertoires in COVID-19. About the study: COVID-19 samples from acute and convalescent phases originated in the United States, Italy and Spain.

Clones were read by immunoSEQ multiplex PCR, and TCRdb kept only the in-frame ones, dropping some. In the table there are 250,000 to 300,000 clones, approximately 87% of which are singletons. The TCR originated in a woman aged 30 to 39 with COVID-19, enrolled during active disease. Sequenced: peripheral blood. This sequence joins TRBV7-9 and TRBJ2-2; 12 nucleotides agree with TRBD2. As DNA, the CDR3 is TGTGCCAGCAGCTCGACTAGCGGGGGCGACACCGGGGAGCTGTTTTTT. Its translation is CASSSTSGGDTGELFF.